This T cell receptor beta chain comes out of a study of blood T cell repertoires in COVID-19. Across the whole study: Nucleic acid was either cDNA or gDNA, and it came from T cells, B-cell-depleted T cells, or PBMCs.

The V gene's germline CDR1 is SGHTA and CDR2 FQGNSA. Trimming left V 2 bases short and J 10 bases short, with 8 bases between. The CDR3 loop spans 12 amino acids. The authors' processing: How many nucleated cells were present was estimated from reference gene primer amplification. Clones were read by immunoSEQ multiplex PCR, and TCRdb kept only the in-frame ones, dropping some. V and J calls and clone size are those listed in that table; D and trimming were worked out from the DNA. This sample has over 55,000 clones, with about 82% found just once. Cohorts were determined from participant-reported clinical history.

The V call is TRBV7-2, the J call TRBJ1-4; D ambiguous. The clonotype originates from a woman aged 40-49 years with acute COVID-19. What was sequenced was PBMCs or T cells enriched from blood (not recorded which). The CDR3 loop reads CASSLQEGKLFF. Here the CDR3 DNA reads TGTGCCAGCAGCTTACAAGAGGGAAAACTGTTTTTT.